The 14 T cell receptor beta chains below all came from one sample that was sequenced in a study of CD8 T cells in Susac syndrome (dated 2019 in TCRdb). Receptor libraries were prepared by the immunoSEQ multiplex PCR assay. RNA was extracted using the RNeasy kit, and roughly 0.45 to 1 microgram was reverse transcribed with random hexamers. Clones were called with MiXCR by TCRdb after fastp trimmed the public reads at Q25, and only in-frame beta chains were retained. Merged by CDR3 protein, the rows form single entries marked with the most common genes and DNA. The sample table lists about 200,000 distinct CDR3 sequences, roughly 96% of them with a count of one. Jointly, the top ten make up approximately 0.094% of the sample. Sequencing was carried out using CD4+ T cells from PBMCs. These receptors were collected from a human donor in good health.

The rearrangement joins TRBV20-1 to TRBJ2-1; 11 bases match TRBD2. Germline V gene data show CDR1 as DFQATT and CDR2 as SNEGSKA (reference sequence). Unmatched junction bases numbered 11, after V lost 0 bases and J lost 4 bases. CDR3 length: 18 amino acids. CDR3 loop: CSARDGRTSGRRYNEQFF. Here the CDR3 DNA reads TGCAGTGCTAGAGATGGTCGAACTAGCGGGAGAAGGTACAATGAGCAGTTCTTC.

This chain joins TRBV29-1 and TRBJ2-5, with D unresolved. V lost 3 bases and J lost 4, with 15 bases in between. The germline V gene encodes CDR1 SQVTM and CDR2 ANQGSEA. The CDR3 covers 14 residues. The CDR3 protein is CSVDDRLGGETQYF. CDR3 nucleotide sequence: TGCAGCGTTGATGATCGGCTAGGTGGAGAGACCCAGTACTTC.

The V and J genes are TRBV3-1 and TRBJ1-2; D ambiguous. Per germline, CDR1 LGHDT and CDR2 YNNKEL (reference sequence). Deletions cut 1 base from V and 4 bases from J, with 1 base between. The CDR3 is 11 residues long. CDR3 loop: CASSQAYGYTF. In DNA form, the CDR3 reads TGTGCCAGCAGCCAAGCCTATGGCTACACCTTC. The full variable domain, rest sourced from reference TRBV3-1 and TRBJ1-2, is DTAVSQTPKYLVTQMGNDKSIKCEQNLGHDTMYWYKQDSKKFLKIMFSYNNKELIINETVPNRFSPKSPDKAHLNLHINSLELGDSAVYFCASSQAYGYTFGSGTRLTVV.

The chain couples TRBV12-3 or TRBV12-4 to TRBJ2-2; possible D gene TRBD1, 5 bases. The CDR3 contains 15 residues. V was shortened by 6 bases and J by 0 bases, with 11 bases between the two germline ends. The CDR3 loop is CASRATGPNTGELFF. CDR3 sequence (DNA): TGTGCCAGCAGGGCTACAGGTCCGAACACCGGGGAGCTGTTTTTT.

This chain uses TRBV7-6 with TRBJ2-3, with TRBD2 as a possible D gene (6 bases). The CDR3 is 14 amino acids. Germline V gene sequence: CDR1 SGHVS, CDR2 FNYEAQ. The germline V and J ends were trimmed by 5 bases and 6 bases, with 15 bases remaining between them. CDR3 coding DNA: TGTGCCAGCAGCCCAGACGGAGGGCGGGATACGCAGTATTTT. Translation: CASSPDGGRDTQYF.

The CDR3 here is CSATGLAGFQETQYF. CDR3 sequence (DNA): TGCAGTGCTACCGGACTAGCGGGGTTCCAAGAGACCCAGTACTTC. The chain recombines TRBV20-1 with TRBJ2-5, with 12 nucleotides matching TRBD2. The trim removed 4 bases at V and 1 base at J, leaving 4 bases unmatched. Germline V gene lookup returns CDR1 DFQATT and CDR2 SNEGSKA (reference sequence). This CDR3 region has 15 residues.

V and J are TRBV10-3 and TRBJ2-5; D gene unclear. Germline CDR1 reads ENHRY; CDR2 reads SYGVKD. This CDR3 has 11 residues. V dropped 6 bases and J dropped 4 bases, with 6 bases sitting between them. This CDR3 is CAISERETQYF. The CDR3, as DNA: TGTGCCATCAGCGAGAGAGAGACCCAGTACTTC.

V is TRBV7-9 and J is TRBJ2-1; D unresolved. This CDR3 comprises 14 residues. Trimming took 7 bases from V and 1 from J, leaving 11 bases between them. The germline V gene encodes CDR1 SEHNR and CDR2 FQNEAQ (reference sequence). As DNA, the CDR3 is TGTGCCAGCACTCCTGGGCGGTCCTACAATGAGCAGTTCTTC. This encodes CASTPGRSYNEQFF.

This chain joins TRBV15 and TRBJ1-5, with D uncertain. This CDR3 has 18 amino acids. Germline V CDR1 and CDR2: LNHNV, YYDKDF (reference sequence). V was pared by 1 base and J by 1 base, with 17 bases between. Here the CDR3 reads CATSRARWTRDSNQPQHF. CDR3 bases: TGTGCCACCAGCAGAGCCAGGTGGACTCGCGACAGCAATCAGCCCCAGCATTTT.

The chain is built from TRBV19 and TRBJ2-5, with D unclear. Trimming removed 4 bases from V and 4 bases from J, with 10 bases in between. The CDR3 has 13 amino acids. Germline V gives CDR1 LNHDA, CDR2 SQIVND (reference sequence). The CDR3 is CASSNPFGETQYF. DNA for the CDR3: TGTGCCAGTAGTAACCCCTTTGGAGAGACCCAGTACTTC.

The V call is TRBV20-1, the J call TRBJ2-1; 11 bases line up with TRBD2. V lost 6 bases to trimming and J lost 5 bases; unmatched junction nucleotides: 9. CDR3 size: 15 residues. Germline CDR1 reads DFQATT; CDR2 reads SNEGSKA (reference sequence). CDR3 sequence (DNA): TGCAGTGCCTGGTTGACTAGCGGGGAGAACAATGAGCAGTTCTTC. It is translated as CSAWLTSGENNEQFF.

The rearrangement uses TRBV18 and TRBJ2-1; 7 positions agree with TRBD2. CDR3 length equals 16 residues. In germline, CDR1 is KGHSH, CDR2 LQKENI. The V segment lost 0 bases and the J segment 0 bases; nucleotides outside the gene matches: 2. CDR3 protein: CASSPPGGSSYNEQFF. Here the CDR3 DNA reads TGTGCCAGCTCACCACCGGGCGGGAGCTCCTACAATGAGCAGTTCTTC.

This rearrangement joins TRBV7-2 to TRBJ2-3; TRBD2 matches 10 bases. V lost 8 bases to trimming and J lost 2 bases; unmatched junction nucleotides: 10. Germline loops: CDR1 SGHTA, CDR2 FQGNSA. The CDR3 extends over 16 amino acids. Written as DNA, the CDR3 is TGTGCCAGCGTTTCGGAGCTAGCGGGGGACACAGATACGCAGTATTTT. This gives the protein CASVSELAGDTDTQYF.

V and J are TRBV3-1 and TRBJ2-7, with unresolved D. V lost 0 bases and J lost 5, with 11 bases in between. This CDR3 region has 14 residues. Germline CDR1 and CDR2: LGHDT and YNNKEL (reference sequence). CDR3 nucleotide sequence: TGTGCCAGCAGCCAAGATGCACAAAGAGACGAGCAGTACTTC. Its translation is CASSQDAQRDEQYF.